A single sample is the source of the 32 T cell receptor beta chains below, sequenced in a study of CD8+CD57+ T cells in acquired aplastic anemia. Patients selected for sequencing had displayed CD8+CD57+ cell expansion by flow cytometry. CDR3 and TCR beta VDJ profiling relied on a genomic DNA template. TCRdb called the reads again in MiXCR, with one record for every CDR3 protein. The table includes some 150,000 distinct CDR3 sequences, about two thirds detected once. The sample taken for sequencing was sorted CD4+, CD8+, or CD8+CD57+ T cells (not recorded which) from PBMCs. These receptors were obtained from a human donor with aplastic anemia.

The J gene is TRBJ1-5, the V gene TRBV6-5; 7 nucleotides agree with TRBD1. The CDR3 is 14 amino acids. Germline V gene sequence: CDR1 MNHEY, CDR2 SVGAGI. V was clipped by 5 bases and J by 5 bases; unmatched bases: 6. The CDR3 region is CASSIQGIDQPQHF. Here the CDR3 DNA reads TGTGCCAGCAGTATACAGGGGATTGATCAGCCCCAGCATTTT.

The genes are TRBV6-4 and TRBJ2-5; D gene ambiguous. This CDR3 has 13 residues. V dropped 4 bases and J dropped 2 bases, with 8 bases sitting between them. Germline-derived CDR1 and CDR2 are MRHNA and SNTAGT. In DNA, the CDR3 is TGTGCCAGCAGTGCAAGCAGTCAAGAGACCCAGTACTTC. Translated, it gives CASSASSQETQYF.

V usage is TRBV20-1 and J usage is TRBJ1-1; D gene uncertain. The CDR3 has 13 residues. Germline V gene sequence: CDR1 DFQATT, CDR2 SNEGSKA (reference sequence). Between the trimmed V and J ends, which lost 1 base and 5 bases, there was a span of 11 bases. CDR3 sequence: CSARVGLGTEAFF. DNA for the CDR3: TGCAGTGCTAGAGTGGGCCTAGGGACTGAAGCTTTCTTT.

This clonotype is a singleton in its sample. The chain carries TRBV6-5 and TRBJ2-3, with TRBD2 matching 11 bases. Unmatched junction bases numbered 9, after V lost 7 bases and J lost 0 bases. CDR1 and CDR2 (germline): MNHEY, SVGAGI. The CDR3 sequence is 17 residues long. CDR3 amino acids: CASMVATSGTSTDTQYF. The CDR3 region has the DNA TGTGCCAGCATGGTAGCGACTAGCGGGACAAGCACAGATACGCAGTATTTT.

This chain joins TRBV24-1 and TRBJ2-3; the D call may be TRBD1 or TRBD2 (5 bases each). Trimming took 3 bases from V and 2 from J, leaving 11 bases between them. CDR3 length: 15 amino acids. Germline CDR1 reads KGHDR; CDR2 reads SFDVKD. CDR3 loop: CATSDPGPVTDTQYF. CDR3 in DNA: TGTGCCACCAGTGATCCGGGACCAGTCACAGATACGCAGTATTTT.

This clonotype was detected once. This chain joins TRBV29-1 and TRBJ2-3; 7 bases align to TRBD1. The CDR3 contains 13 residues. Looked up from germline, CDR1 is SQVTM and CDR2 is ANQGSEA. The junction had 6 bases not matched to a gene; V was cut back by 6 bases and J by 3 bases. As DNA, the CDR3 is TGCAGCGTCGACACGACAGGGACAGATACGCAGTATTTT. It is translated as CSVDTTGTDTQYF.

This clonotype was found once. CDR3 in amino acids: CASSELAGVNNEQFF. The CDR3 nucleotides are TGTGCCAGCAGCGAACTAGCGGGAGTTAACAATGAGCAGTTCTTC. This sequence joins TRBV7-9 and TRBJ2-1; 11 nucleotides match TRBD2. Unmatched junction bases numbered 5, after V lost 5 bases and J lost 5 bases. This CDR3 spans 15 amino acids. Per the germline V gene, CDR1 is SEHNR and CDR2 is FQNEAQ (reference sequence).

This chain uses TRBV7-9 with TRBJ1-6; unclear D gene. This CDR3 has 17 amino acids. Germline V gene sequence: CDR1 SEHNR, CDR2 FQNEAQ (reference sequence). The V and J ends lost 0 bases and 7 bases respectively, with 16 bases between them. The CDR3, as DNA: TGTGCCAGCAGCTTAGCCGATTGGTATACAGCCAATTCACCCCTCCACTTT. It encodes CASSLADWYTANSPLHF. Full variable domain (remainder filled in from reference TRBV7-9 and TRBJ1-6): DTGVSQNPRHKITKRGQNVTFRCDPISEHNRLYWYRQTLGQGPEFLTYFQNEAQLEKSRLLSDRFSAERPKGSFSTLEIQRTEQGDSAMYLCASSLADWYTANSPLHFGNGTRLTVT.

Remarks on this clonotype: At one of its ends the junction is not consistent with the germline gene, which may arise from a read error. The chain has TRBV7-9 and TRBJ2-7; D is perhaps TRBD2 (5 bases). The CDR3 contains 14 residues. Germline loops: CDR1 SEHNR, CDR2 FQNEAQ (reference sequence). The chain's CDR3 is CASSPGTPGYEQYF. The CDR3 bases are TGCGCCAGCAGCCCGGGAACCCCGGGGTACGAGCAGTACTTC. Supplemented by reference TRBV7-9 and TRBJ2-7, the full variable domain reads DTGVSQNPRHKITKRGQNVTFRCDPISEHNRLYWYRQTLGQGPEFLTYFQNEAQLEKSRLLSDRFSAERPKGSFSTLEIQRTEQGDSAMYLCASSPGTPGYEQYFGPGTRLTVT.

About this clonotype itself: Germline is not matched at one junction end, which may reflect a read error. The chain is built from TRBV2 and TRBJ2-5; the match to TRBD1 covers 11 bases. This CDR3 spans 15 amino acids. Per germline, CDR1 SNHLY and CDR2 FYNNEI. The CDR3, as DNA: TGCGCCAGCACCGGACAGGGGGCGCGGGAAGAGACCCAGTACTTC. It encodes CASTGQGAREETQYF.

The chain has TRBV2 and TRBJ2-7, with D possibly matching TRBD1 (5 bases). Per the germline V gene, CDR1 is SNHLY and CDR2 is FYNNEI. The CDR3 sequence is 14 residues long. The V end lost 3 bases, the J end lost 5 bases, and 14 bases lay between the germline ends. CDR3 protein: CASSEGRVVNEQYF. For the CDR3, the DNA is TGTGCCAGCAGTGAGGGCAGGGTGGTCAACGAGCAGTACTTC.

The CDR3 reads CSALGGSTGELFF. CDR3 DNA sequence: TGCAGCGCCCTGGGGGGGTCCACCGGGGAGCTGTTTTTT. The chain joins TRBV29-1 to TRBJ2-2, with 7 bases fitting TRBD2. Germline CDR1 SQVTM, CDR2 ANQGSEA. CDR3 length: 13 residues. V shed 7 bases and J 4 bases; nucleotides not matched to a gene: 6.

V is TRBV2 and J is TRBJ2-1, with 9 bases that match TRBD1. In germline, CDR1 is SNHLY, CDR2 FYNNEI. After removal of 6 bases from V and 8 bases from J, the junction contained 8 bases not matched to a gene. CDR3 length: 14 amino acids. The CDR3 region is CASRSGQGVDEQFF. The DNA for the CDR3 is TGTGCCAGCAGATCGGGACAGGGTGTCGATGAGCAGTTCTTC.

This clonotype has just one count. The CDR3 carries no conserved terminal phenylalanine or tryptophan, so it likely arises from a read error. The chain combines TRBV29-1 with TRBJ2-1; 11 bases line up with TRBD1. The CDR3 loop spans 14 amino acids. The ends lost 5 bases at V and 7 bases at J; junction bases unmatched: 7. Looked up from germline, CDR1 is SQVTM and CDR2 is ANQGSEA. The CDR3 protein is CSVNRDRGDNEQFL. The CDR3 DNA follows: TGCAGCGTTAACCGGGACAGGGGGGATAATGAGCAGTTCCTC.

This clonotype has only a few counts. The V and J genes are TRBV6-6 and TRBJ1-2, with a possible D match to TRBD1 (5 bases). This CDR3 spans 18 amino acids. V lost 2 bases to trimming and J lost 2 bases, with 21 bases between them. Germline values: CDR1 MNHNY, CDR2 SVGAGI (reference sequence). The CDR3 DNA reads as TGTGCCAGCAGTTACCCCCGGGCAGGGCCAAGCCGAAACTATGGCTACACCTTC. It is translated as CASSYPRAGPSRNYGYTF.

This sequence joins TRBV3-1 and TRBJ2-5; D not resolved. The germline V and J ends were trimmed by 4 bases and 8 bases, with 8 bases remaining between them. The CDR3 runs to 11 residues. Germline assignment: CDR1 LGHDT and CDR2 YNNKEL (reference sequence). Here the CDR3 reads CASSLERTQYF. CDR3 bases: TGTGCCAGCAGCCTCGAGCGAACCCAGTACTTC.

Only a few counts were recorded for this clonotype. The chain employs TRBV20-1 and TRBJ2-7, with TRBD2 matching over 9 bases. The CDR3 runs to 15 residues. Germline V CDR1 and CDR2: DFQATT, SNEGSKA (reference sequence). The V and J ends lost 3 bases and 0 bases, in that order; junction bases with no gene match: 6. CDR3 region: CSARQAGGPSYEQYF. CDR3 sequence (DNA): TGCAGTGCTAGGCAAGCGGGAGGACCCTCCTACGAGCAGTACTTC.

In this sample, this clonotype turned up once. This sequence joins TRBV19 and TRBJ1-1; D remains unclear. The CDR3 contains 14 residues. From germline, CDR1 is LNHDA and CDR2 SQIVND (reference sequence). Trimming left V 0 bases short and J 3 bases short, with 8 bases between. CDR3 sequence: CASSIDRTDTEAFF. DNA for the CDR3: TGTGCCAGTAGTATAGATCGGACGGACACTGAAGCTTTCTTT.

This clonotype was seen more than once but under ten times. The rearrangement links TRBV14 to TRBJ2-5; D uncertain. The CDR3 totals 15 residues. Germline V gene data show CDR1 as SGHDN and CDR2 as FVKESK. V was trimmed by 1 base and J by 2 bases, leaving 11 bases between them. The CDR3 sequence: CASSQGPTGQETQYF. Here the CDR3 DNA reads TGTGCCAGCAGCCAAGGGCCGACGGGTCAAGAGACCCAGTACTTC.

V gene TRBV10-3 combines with J gene TRBJ1-5; D uncertain. V shed 2 bases and J shed 2 bases, with 10 bases lying between them. Germline CDR1 reads ENHRY; CDR2 reads SYGVKD. The CDR3 is 15 residues long. The CDR3 reads CAISEGDGGNQPQHF. The CDR3 DNA is TGTGCCATCAGTGAGGGAGATGGGGGCAATCAGCCCCAGCATTTT.

The rearrangement links TRBV10-2 to TRBJ2-1; 9 bases agree with TRBD2. The CDR3 extends over 16 amino acids. V lost 6 bases and J lost 2; bases outside the gene matches: 8. Germline values: CDR1 WSHSY, CDR2 SAAADI. The CDR3 region has the DNA TGCGCCAGCAGCTATTTAGCGGGAGCAACCTACAATGAGCAGTTCTTC. This gives the protein CASSYLAGATYNEQFF.

This chain links TRBV7-4 with TRBJ2-1; 8 nucleotides match TRBD2. The V gene end was trimmed by 6 bases and the J gene end by 7 bases; junction bases not matched to a gene: 5. CDR3 length equals 13 residues. Germline V gene lookup returns CDR1 SGHVT and CDR2 SQSDAQ. CDR3 DNA: TGTGCCAGCAGAGGTGTAGCGGGAAATGAGCAGTTCTTC. Residues: CASRGVAGNEQFF.

To note about this clonotype: One end of the junction varies from germline; a read error may be responsible. The rearrangement uses TRBV29-1 and TRBJ1-2, with D maybe TRBD1 (6 bases). This CDR3 is 12 amino acids long. Per germline, CDR1 SQVTM and CDR2 ANQGSEA. In nucleotides, the CDR3 is TGCAGCGTTCTCAGGGGAAGGTATGACTACACCTTC. Its translation: CSVLRGRYDYTF.

This chain joins TRBV7-9 and TRBJ2-3; D tentatively reads TRBD1 or TRBD2 (6 bases each). Germline V gene data show CDR1 as SEHNR and CDR2 as FQNEAQ (reference sequence). The V and J ends lost 8 bases and 2 bases respectively, with 14 bases between them. The CDR3 is 14 amino acids. CDR3 coding DNA: TGTGCCAGCGGACCGGGGGCGTACACAGATACGCAGTATTTT. Its translation is CASGPGAYTDTQYF. The variable domain in full, with the rest retrieved from reference TRBV7-9 and TRBJ2-3, is DTGVSQNPRHKITKRGQNVTFRCDPISEHNRLYWYRQTLGQGPEFLTYFQNEAQLEKSRLLSDRFSAERPKGSFSTLEIQRTEQGDSAMYLCASGPGAYTDTQYFGPGTRLTVL.

About this clonotype: At one boundary the junction diverges from the germline segment, which might be a read error. V and J are TRBV5-1 and TRBJ2-7; D is ambiguous. The CDR3 contains 14 residues. CDR1 SGHRS and CDR2 YFSETQ come from the germline V gene. The CDR3 sequence is CASSAKDRSYELYF. In DNA, the CDR3 is TGCGCCAGCAGCGCCAAGGACCGCTCCTACGAGCTGTACTTC.

This clonotype has just one count. The chain uses TRBV20-1 and TRBJ2-7; D not resolved. The V end was cut by 3 bases, the J end by 3 bases, with 18 bases between. The CDR3 extends over 15 amino acids. Germline V lookup: CDR1 DFQATT, CDR2 SNEGSKA (reference sequence). The CDR3: CSARPLRQVGYEQYF. In nucleotides, the CDR3 is TGCAGTGCTAGGCCTCTGCGGCAGGTGGGCTACGAGCAGTACTTC.

This clonotype was seen at least ten times. CDR3 protein: CSARDQETGDTGELFF. The CDR3 DNA sequence: TGCAGTGCTAGAGACCAGGAGACAGGGGACACCGGGGAGCTGTTTTTT. The chain recombines TRBV20-1 with TRBJ2-2, with 8 bases matching TRBD1. V trimming: 0 bases; J trimming: 3 bases; junction bases outside the gene matches: 6. CDR1 is DFQATT, CDR2 SNEGSKA, per germline (reference sequence). The CDR3 has 16 residues.

V usage is TRBV6-1 and J usage is TRBJ1-2; 7 nucleotides agree with TRBD1. CDR1 is MNHNS, CDR2 SASEGT, per germline. This CDR3 region has 16 residues. V was clipped by 5 bases and J by 4 bases; unmatched bases: 13. The CDR3 protein is CASSYQGTARPYGYTF. For the CDR3, the DNA is TGTGCCAGCAGTTACCAAGGGACAGCTAGGCCCTATGGCTACACCTTC.

The chain combines TRBV19 with TRBJ1-4; 7 bases fit TRBD1. This CDR3 has 15 amino acids. Germline CDR1 is LNHDA and CDR2 is SQIVND (reference sequence). V trimming: 5 bases; J trimming: 8 bases; junction bases outside the gene matches: 11. This chain's CDR3 is CASSFYRGFDEKLFF. CDR3 in DNA: TGTGCCAGTAGTTTCTACAGGGGTTTCGACGAAAAACTGTTTTTT.

The chain is built from TRBV7-3 and TRBJ1-1; 7 positions match TRBD1. The germline CDR1 and CDR2 sequences are SGHTA and FQGTGA. Trimming at V came to 2 bases and at J to 5 bases, leaving 2 bases not matched to a gene. The CDR3 spans 13 residues. The DNA for the CDR3 is TGTGCCAGCAGCTTAGACAGGGTAACTGAAGCTTTCTTT. This codes for CASSLDRVTEAFF.

This rearrangement joins TRBV7-6 to TRBJ2-7, with D uncertain. V dropped 5 bases and J dropped 7 bases, with 15 bases sitting between them. Germline lookup yields CDR1 SGHVS and CDR2 FNYEAQ. The CDR3 consists of 13 residues. The CDR3 sequence is CASSPRPNHEQYF. The CDR3 coding sequence is TGTGCCAGCAGCCCCCGGCCGAACCATGAGCAGTACTTC. Drawing the rest from reference TRBV7-6 and TRBJ2-7, the complete variable domain is GAGVSQSPRYKVTKRGQDVALRCDPISGHVSLYWYRQALGQGPEFLTYFNYEAQQDKSGLPNDRFSAERPEGSISTLTIQRTEQRDSAMYRCASSPRPNHEQYFGPGTRLTVT.

This chain joins TRBV2 and TRBJ1-2; D is unresolved. V lost 7 bases and J lost 4, with 13 bases in between. Germline loops: CDR1 SNHLY, CDR2 FYNNEI. CDR3 length: 13 residues. The CDR3 DNA reads as TGTGCCAGCAAGGTGCCCAAGGGCTATGGCTACACCTTC. This gives the protein CASKVPKGYGYTF.